This entry is about one TCR beta chain. Sequencing was performed with immunoSEQ multiplex PCR; in TCRdb, only in-frame clones are kept and a portion is missing. In the table there are tens of thousands of clones, about 85% of which are singletons. This entry belongs to a study of multiple sclerosis patients with progressive multifocal leukoencephalopathy. Noted time point: time of PML onset. Germline CDR1 and CDR2: MDHEN and SYDVKM. The length of the CDR3 is 17 residues. With 5 bases clipped from V and 0 bases from J, the junction kept 9 bases outside the gene matches. The sequences come from PBMCs, collected from a patient treated with natalizumab. This TCR derives from a woman in her twenties or thirties with progressive multifocal leukoencephalopathy. The V and J genes are TRBV28 and TRBJ2-7; 11 bases align to TRBD2. This CDR3 is CASSPPRLAGYSYEQYF. CDR3 coding DNA: TGTGCCAGCAGTCCCCCTCGACTAGCGGGATACTCCTACGAGCAGTACTTC. Supplemented by reference TRBV28 and TRBJ2-7, the full variable domain reads DVKVTQSSRYLVKRTGEKVFLECVQDMDHENMFWYRQDPGLGLRLIYFSYDVKMKEKGDIPEGYSVSREKKERFSLILESASTNQTSMYLCASSPPRLAGYSYEQYFGPGTRLTVT.